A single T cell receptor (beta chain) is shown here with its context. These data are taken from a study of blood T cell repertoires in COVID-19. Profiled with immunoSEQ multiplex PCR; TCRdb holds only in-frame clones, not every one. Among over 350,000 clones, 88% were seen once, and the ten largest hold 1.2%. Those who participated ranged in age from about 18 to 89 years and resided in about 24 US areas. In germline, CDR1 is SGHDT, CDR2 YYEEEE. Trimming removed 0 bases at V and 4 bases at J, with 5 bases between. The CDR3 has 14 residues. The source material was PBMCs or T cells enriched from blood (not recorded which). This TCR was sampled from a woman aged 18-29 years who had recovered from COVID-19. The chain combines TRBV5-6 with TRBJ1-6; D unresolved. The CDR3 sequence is CASSLASYNSPLHF. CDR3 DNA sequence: TGTGCCAGCAGCTTGGCGTCTTATAATTCACCCCTCCACTTT.